Here is one T cell receptor (beta chain) with its context. PCR involved 60 Vbeta and 13 Jbeta primers. Produced via immunoSEQ multiplex PCR; TCRdb's table is partial and in-frame only. The sample consists of 120,000 to 150,000 clones, about three fifths of them appearing once. This record comes from a study of cytomegalovirus exposure and HLA in healthy donors. V was trimmed by 1 base and J by 5 bases, leaving 9 bases between them. This CDR3 has 13 residues. Germline values: CDR1 SGDLS, CDR2 YYNGEE. This TCR was sampled from a male donor in good health and CMV-seronegative. The gene calls are TRBV9 and TRBJ1-2; possibly TRBD1 for D (5 bases). The sequenced sample was PBMCs. The CDR3 loop reads CASSVSPGYGYTF. In DNA, the CDR3 is TGTGCCAGCAGCGTATCCCCAGGGTATGGCTACACCTTC.